These 30 T cell receptor beta chains originate from one sample sequenced in a study of vaccination effects on CD4 cells after COVID-19. These receptors' targets are unknown. Antigen-specific CD4+ T cells were expanded with viral peptide pools in the ViraFEST assay before sequencing. Upon completion of around eleven days in culture, CD4+ T cells were isolated. Between March and December 2020, the person had a SARS-CoV-2 infection that PCR confirmed. TCRdb keeps only in-frame clones here, not all; method: immunoSEQ multiplex PCR. In the table there are 20,000 to 25,000 clones, about 80% of which are singletons. The specimen was CD4+ T cells from PBMCs cultured with a peptide pool, collected before COVID-19 vaccination. The receptors come from a human donor who had a prior SARS-CoV-2 infection.

This clone was observed a single time. The V call is TRBV4-3, the J call TRBJ2-7; 11 bases agree with TRBD2. V shed 0 bases and J 9 bases; nucleotides not matched to a gene: 1. CDR1 and CDR2 from the germline V gene are LGHNA and YSLEER. The CDR3 consists of 13 residues. For the CDR3, the DNA is TGCGCCAGCAGCCAAGATAGCGGGAGGGTGCAGTACTTC. It codes for CASSQDSGRVQYF.

The rearrangement joins TRBV10-3 to TRBJ2-1; possibly TRBD1 for D (5 bases). This CDR3 is 13 amino acids long. Trimming left V 5 bases short and J 3 bases short, with 8 bases between. CDR1 is ENHRY and CDR2 is SYGVKD in the germline V gene. The CDR3 DNA reads TGTGCCATCAGTCCGGACAACTACAATGAGCAGTTCTTC. Translation: CAISPDNYNEQFF.

To note about this clone: Sequence at one end of the junction differs from germline and may be a read error. The chain combines TRBV7-8 with TRBJ2-7, with TRBD1 matching 9 bases. The CDR3 covers 16 residues. CDR1 is SGHVS, CDR2 FQNEAQ, per germline. CDR3 protein: CASSLDWGGGKQGAHF. The CDR3 DNA reads TGTGCCAGCAGCTTAGATTGGGGCGGAGGGAAACAGGGGGCACACTTC.

V gene TRBV2 combines with J gene TRBJ2-3; either TRBD1 or TRBD2 may supply D (7 bases each). Germline assignment: CDR1 SNHLY and CDR2 FYNNEI. V shed 3 bases and J shed 4 bases, with 11 bases lying between them. The CDR3 extends over 14 amino acids. The CDR3: CASSDQGGADTQYF. In DNA form, the CDR3 reads TGTGCCAGCAGTGATCAGGGGGGGGCAGATACGCAGTATTTT.

The chain recombines TRBV27 with TRBJ1-3, with D unclear. The CDR3 sequence is 14 residues long. Germline V gene data show CDR1 as MNHEY and CDR2 as SMNVEV (reference sequence). The V end lost 6 bases, the J end lost 1 base, and 10 bases lay between the germline ends. The CDR3 nucleotides read TGTGCCAGCAGGGGCTCCACTTCTGGAAACACCATATATTTT. Its protein is CASRGSTSGNTIYF.

This chain connects TRBV19 to TRBJ2-7; D is unclear. CDR3 length: 14 amino acids. Germline V gives CDR1 LNHDA, CDR2 SQIVND (reference sequence). Trimming shortened V by 2 bases and J by 2 bases, and 10 bases separated the two germline ends. CDR3 nucleotides: TGTGCCAGTAGTATAAGATATCCTACCTACGAGCAGTACTTC. Protein: CASSIRYPTYEQYF.

This chain links TRBV9 with TRBJ2-2; weak D call: TRBD2 (6 bases). V was shortened by 4 bases and J by 9 bases, with 19 bases between the two germline ends. CDR1 is SGDLS and CDR2 is YYNGEE in the germline V gene. CDR3 length equals 15 residues. CDR3 sequence (DNA): TGTGCCAGCAGCCCATGGGAGGTGGGGCGCCGGGAGCTGTTTTTT. This codes for CASSPWEVGRRELFF.

This clone showed up just a few times. The chain employs TRBV5-4 and TRBJ1-2; no clear D. Germline lookup yields CDR1 SGHNT and CDR2 YYREEE (reference sequence). This CDR3 contains 15 residues. The V end was cut by 0 bases, the J end by 1 base, with 10 bases between. In DNA form, the CDR3 reads TGTGCCAGCAGCTTGGCCTCGAAGGGTAACTATGGCTACACCTTC. Amino acid sequence: CASSLASKGNYGYTF. The full variable domain, with the rest looked up from reference TRBV5-4 and TRBJ1-2, is ETGVTQSPTHLIKTRGQQVTLRCSSQSGHNTVSWYQQALGQGPQFIFQYYREEENGRGNFPPRFSGLQFPNYSSELNVNALELDDSALYLCASSLASKGNYGYTFGSGTRLTVV.

This clone was seen more than once but under ten times. This chain links TRBV2 with TRBJ2-7; D is possibly TRBD2 (5 bases). CDR1 is SNHLY, CDR2 FYNNEI, per germline. The germline V and J ends were trimmed by 7 bases and 2 bases, with 15 bases remaining between them. The CDR3 sequence is 14 residues long. The CDR3 nucleotides are TGTGCCAGCAACGACGCCGGGAAAGCCTACGAGCAGTACTTC. Translating it yields CASNDAGKAYEQYF.

The chain couples TRBV2 to TRBJ2-7; D remains unclear. This CDR3 has 12 amino acids. Trimming took 6 bases from V and 4 from J, leaving 10 bases between them. The germline gives CDR1 SNHLY, CDR2 FYNNEI. Here the CDR3 DNA reads TGTGCCAGCAGGCCTACCAATTACGAGCAGTACTTC. This gives the protein CASRPTNYEQYF.

The genes are TRBV9 and TRBJ2-7; 9 positions match TRBD2. Germline V lookup: CDR1 SGDLS, CDR2 YYNGEE. Trimming cost V 4 bases and J 3 bases; bases outside gene matches: 11. The CDR3 length is 16 residues. For the CDR3, the DNA is TGTGCCAGCAGCTCCCACTCCGGGACTAGCCTCTACGAGCAGTACTTC. Its translation: CASSSHSGTSLYEQYF.

Remarks on this clone: One end of the junction fails to match germline, which may point to a read error. The chain combines TRBV7-7 with TRBJ2-5; D is possibly TRBD2 (5 bases). Germline CDR1 reads SSHAT; CDR2 reads FNYEAQ (reference sequence). CDR3 length: 13 amino acids. CDR3 nucleotides: TGTGCTAGCAGCTCGCGGGTTGGAGAGACCCAGTACTTC. Protein: CASSSRVGETQYF.

This clone is a singleton in its sample. The CDR3 coding sequence is TGTGCCAGCAGCCCACACCAGGGACAGGGGGGATTGGGTACGCAGTATTTT. Its protein product is CASSPHQGQGGLGTQYF. The chain employs TRBV11-2 and TRBJ2-3; the match to TRBD1 covers 11 bases. The V and J ends lost 5 bases and 8 bases, in that order; junction bases with no gene match: 15. The CDR3 covers 17 residues. Germline V lookup: CDR1 SGHAT, CDR2 FQNNGV.

The chain joins TRBV4-3 to TRBJ2-2, with D possibly being TRBD1 or TRBD2 (5 bases each). The CDR3 is made up of 14 amino acids. Looked up from germline, CDR1 is LGHNA and CDR2 is YSLEER. Between the trimmed V and J ends, which lost 3 bases and 2 bases, there was a span of 7 bases. CDR3 nucleotide sequence: TGCGCCAGCAGCCATAGGGACAACACCGGGGAGCTGTTTTTT. Translated: CASSHRDNTGELFF.

The chain links TRBV10-3 to TRBJ1-4; D is unclear. CDR3 size: 14 residues. CDR1 and CDR2 from the germline V gene are ENHRY and SYGVKD. The V end lost 2 bases, the J end lost 5 bases, and 9 bases lay between the germline ends. The CDR3 nucleotides read TGTGCCATCAGTGAGGGGCTTTTAAATGAAAAACTGTTTTTT. Encoded protein: CAISEGLLNEKLFF.

The V call is TRBV15, the J call TRBJ2-5, with a tentative D call TRBD2 (5 bases). Germline CDR1 is LNHNV and CDR2 is YYDKDF (reference sequence). V was shortened by 3 bases and J by 6 bases, with 11 bases between the two germline ends. The CDR3 contains 13 residues. In DNA, the CDR3 is TGTGCCACCAGCAGCACCTCCGGGAAGACCCAGTACTTC. This gives the protein CATSSTSGKTQYF.

This chain joins TRBV2 and TRBJ1-1, with D unclear. V was trimmed by 3 bases and J by 1 base, leaving 6 bases between them. From germline, CDR1 is SNHLY and CDR2 FYNNEI. This CDR3 comprises 13 residues. CDR3 DNA: TGTGCCAGCAGTGAGGGGTGGAACACTGAAGCTTTCTTT. It specifies CASSEGWNTEAFF.

The V call is TRBV7-9, the J call TRBJ1-2; no clear D. With 0 bases removed from V and 4 bases from J, the gap between germline ends came to 3 bases. The CDR3 is made up of 12 amino acids. CDR1 SEHNR and CDR2 FQNEAQ come from the germline V gene (reference sequence). The CDR3 region has the DNA TGTGCCAGCAGCTTAGCGCGCTATGGCTACACCTTC. As protein: CASSLARYGYTF.

In this sample, this clone turned up a few times. V is TRBV15 and J is TRBJ1-2, with TRBD1 matching over 8 bases. CDR3 length equals 15 residues. V shed 0 bases, J shed 8 bases, and the junction held 8 bases outside the gene matches. Germline CDR1 is LNHNV and CDR2 is YYDKDF (reference sequence). The CDR3 is CATSRDAGGAGGYTF. As DNA, the CDR3 is TGTGCCACCAGCAGAGACGCAGGGGGCGCAGGGGGCTACACCTTC.

The chain employs TRBV7-8 and TRBJ1-5; 9 bases match TRBD1. The CDR3 length is 16 residues. Germline-derived CDR1 and CDR2 are SGHVS and FQNEAQ. The V segment lost 4 bases and the J segment 6 bases; nucleotides outside the gene matches: 10. CDR3 sequence (DNA): TGTGCCAGCAGCTCGAGACGGACAGGGGTTGCTCAGCCCCAGCATTTT. It yields the protein CASSSRRTGVAQPQHF. Looking up the rest from reference TRBV7-8 and TRBJ1-5 gives the full variable domain: GAGVSQSPRYKVAKRGQDVALRCDPISGHVSLFWYQQALGQGPEFLTYFQNEAQLDKSGLPSDRFFAERPEGSVSTLKIQRTQQEDSAVYLCASSSRRTGVAQPQHFGDGTRLSIL.

This clone is a singleton in its sample. This rearrangement joins TRBV27 to TRBJ2-7, with D possibly matching TRBD1 (6 bases). This CDR3 comprises 16 residues. The V and J ends lost 3 bases and 2 bases respectively, with 17 bases between them. The germline V gene has CDR1 MNHEY and CDR2 SMNVEV (reference sequence). The CDR3 sequence: CASSLGHTGNPYEQYF. CDR3 sequence (DNA): TGTGCCAGCAGTTTGGGACACACGGGGAATCCCTACGAGCAGTACTTC.

The chain's CDR3 is CASSHELTGTRSYEQYF. The CDR3 nucleotides are TGCGCCAGCAGCCATGAGCTAACCGGGACACGCTCCTACGAGCAGTACTTC. V usage is TRBV4-3 and J usage is TRBJ2-7; tentatively, D is TRBD1 (6 bases). Germline V gives CDR1 LGHNA, CDR2 YSLEER. Trimming removed 3 bases from V and 0 bases from J, with 18 bases in between. The CDR3 spans 17 residues.

The chain carries TRBV5-1 and TRBJ1-1, with 7 bases aligning to TRBD1. CDR1 is SGHRS, CDR2 YFSETQ, per germline. This CDR3 has 13 amino acids. J gave up 10 bases and V 3 bases, and 9 bases lay outside the gene matches. CDR3 nucleotide sequence: TGCGCCAGCAGCTCTACAGGGGAGGCGGGAGCTTTCTTT. Protein product: CASSSTGEAGAFF.

The gene calls are TRBV5-4 and TRBJ2-7; 7 nucleotides agree with TRBD1. Trimming at V came to 3 bases and at J to 3 bases, leaving 9 bases not matched to a gene. Germline V gives CDR1 SGHNT, CDR2 YYREEE (reference sequence). The CDR3 has 15 residues. The CDR3 region is CASSSPRDSIYEQYF. The CDR3 nucleotides read TGTGCCAGCAGCTCGCCTCGGGACAGTATCTACGAGCAGTACTTC.

The chain links TRBV4-2 to TRBJ2-3; D is unclear. This CDR3 comprises 13 residues. The germline V gene encodes CDR1 LGHNA and CDR2 YNFKEQ. Trimming took off 1 base at V and 1 base at J, with 3 bases between the two ends. The CDR3 sequence is CASSQAGTDTQYF. The CDR3 DNA is TGTGCCAGCAGCCAAGCGGGCACAGATACGCAGTATTTT.

The genes are TRBV7-9 and TRBJ2-1; 9 bases match TRBD2. Looked up from germline, CDR1 is SEHNR and CDR2 is FQNEAQ (reference sequence). The CDR3 contains 16 residues. V trimming: 5 bases; J trimming: 3 bases; junction bases outside the gene matches: 8. The CDR3 DNA follows: TGTGCCAGCAGCCAGATTAGCGGGAGTCGCTACAATGAGCAGTTCTTC. Translated, it gives CASSQISGSRYNEQFF. The entire variable domain, with the rest obtained from reference TRBV7-9 and TRBJ2-1, is as follows: DTGVSQNPRHKITKRGQNVTFRCDPISEHNRLYWYRQTLGQGPEFLTYFQNEAQLEKSRLLSDRFSAERPKGSFSTLEIQRTEQGDSAMYLCASSQISGSRYNEQFFGPGTRLTVL.

This chain connects TRBV6-5 to TRBJ1-6, with D unresolved. The CDR3 runs 14 residues. Germline assignment: CDR1 MNHEY and CDR2 SVGAGI. V was clipped by 6 bases and J by 9 bases, with 15 bases between them. The CDR3 region has the DNA TGTGCCAGCAGCCCCCGGGCCCAGAGTTCACCCCTCCACTTT. Amino acid sequence: CASSPRAQSSPLHF.

The rearrangement links TRBV7-2 to TRBJ2-1; tentative D call: TRBD1 (5 bases). Germline V gene lookup returns CDR1 SGHTA and CDR2 FQGNSA. V was shortened by 5 bases and J by 2 bases, with 10 bases between the two germline ends. The CDR3 has 14 residues. The CDR3 DNA is TGTGCCAGCAGCCTGCAGGGTACCTACAATGAGCAGTTCTTC. Protein product: CASSLQGTYNEQFF.

The CDR3 DNA reads as TGCGCCAGAGTTAGGGGGGGTGTGGGGTACTTC. It translates to CARVRGGVGYF. This chain links TRBV5-1 with TRBJ2-7, with D perhaps TRBD2 (7 bases). Per the germline V gene, CDR1 is SGHRS and CDR2 is YFSETQ. There are 11 residues in the CDR3. The V end lost 8 bases, the J end lost 12 bases, and 18 bases lay between the germline ends.

This clone was detected a few times. V and J are TRBV3-1 (or the pseudogene TRBV3-2) and TRBJ1-2; 8 bases are shared with TRBD1. The V segment lost 4 bases and the J segment 4 bases; nucleotides outside the gene matches: 5. Germline CDR1 reads LGHDT; CDR2 reads YNNKEL (reference sequence). This CDR3 contains 14 residues. The CDR3 coding sequence is TGTGCCAGCAGCCGCCTTACAGGGGGCTATGGCTACACCTTC. Encoded protein: CASSRLTGGYGYTF.